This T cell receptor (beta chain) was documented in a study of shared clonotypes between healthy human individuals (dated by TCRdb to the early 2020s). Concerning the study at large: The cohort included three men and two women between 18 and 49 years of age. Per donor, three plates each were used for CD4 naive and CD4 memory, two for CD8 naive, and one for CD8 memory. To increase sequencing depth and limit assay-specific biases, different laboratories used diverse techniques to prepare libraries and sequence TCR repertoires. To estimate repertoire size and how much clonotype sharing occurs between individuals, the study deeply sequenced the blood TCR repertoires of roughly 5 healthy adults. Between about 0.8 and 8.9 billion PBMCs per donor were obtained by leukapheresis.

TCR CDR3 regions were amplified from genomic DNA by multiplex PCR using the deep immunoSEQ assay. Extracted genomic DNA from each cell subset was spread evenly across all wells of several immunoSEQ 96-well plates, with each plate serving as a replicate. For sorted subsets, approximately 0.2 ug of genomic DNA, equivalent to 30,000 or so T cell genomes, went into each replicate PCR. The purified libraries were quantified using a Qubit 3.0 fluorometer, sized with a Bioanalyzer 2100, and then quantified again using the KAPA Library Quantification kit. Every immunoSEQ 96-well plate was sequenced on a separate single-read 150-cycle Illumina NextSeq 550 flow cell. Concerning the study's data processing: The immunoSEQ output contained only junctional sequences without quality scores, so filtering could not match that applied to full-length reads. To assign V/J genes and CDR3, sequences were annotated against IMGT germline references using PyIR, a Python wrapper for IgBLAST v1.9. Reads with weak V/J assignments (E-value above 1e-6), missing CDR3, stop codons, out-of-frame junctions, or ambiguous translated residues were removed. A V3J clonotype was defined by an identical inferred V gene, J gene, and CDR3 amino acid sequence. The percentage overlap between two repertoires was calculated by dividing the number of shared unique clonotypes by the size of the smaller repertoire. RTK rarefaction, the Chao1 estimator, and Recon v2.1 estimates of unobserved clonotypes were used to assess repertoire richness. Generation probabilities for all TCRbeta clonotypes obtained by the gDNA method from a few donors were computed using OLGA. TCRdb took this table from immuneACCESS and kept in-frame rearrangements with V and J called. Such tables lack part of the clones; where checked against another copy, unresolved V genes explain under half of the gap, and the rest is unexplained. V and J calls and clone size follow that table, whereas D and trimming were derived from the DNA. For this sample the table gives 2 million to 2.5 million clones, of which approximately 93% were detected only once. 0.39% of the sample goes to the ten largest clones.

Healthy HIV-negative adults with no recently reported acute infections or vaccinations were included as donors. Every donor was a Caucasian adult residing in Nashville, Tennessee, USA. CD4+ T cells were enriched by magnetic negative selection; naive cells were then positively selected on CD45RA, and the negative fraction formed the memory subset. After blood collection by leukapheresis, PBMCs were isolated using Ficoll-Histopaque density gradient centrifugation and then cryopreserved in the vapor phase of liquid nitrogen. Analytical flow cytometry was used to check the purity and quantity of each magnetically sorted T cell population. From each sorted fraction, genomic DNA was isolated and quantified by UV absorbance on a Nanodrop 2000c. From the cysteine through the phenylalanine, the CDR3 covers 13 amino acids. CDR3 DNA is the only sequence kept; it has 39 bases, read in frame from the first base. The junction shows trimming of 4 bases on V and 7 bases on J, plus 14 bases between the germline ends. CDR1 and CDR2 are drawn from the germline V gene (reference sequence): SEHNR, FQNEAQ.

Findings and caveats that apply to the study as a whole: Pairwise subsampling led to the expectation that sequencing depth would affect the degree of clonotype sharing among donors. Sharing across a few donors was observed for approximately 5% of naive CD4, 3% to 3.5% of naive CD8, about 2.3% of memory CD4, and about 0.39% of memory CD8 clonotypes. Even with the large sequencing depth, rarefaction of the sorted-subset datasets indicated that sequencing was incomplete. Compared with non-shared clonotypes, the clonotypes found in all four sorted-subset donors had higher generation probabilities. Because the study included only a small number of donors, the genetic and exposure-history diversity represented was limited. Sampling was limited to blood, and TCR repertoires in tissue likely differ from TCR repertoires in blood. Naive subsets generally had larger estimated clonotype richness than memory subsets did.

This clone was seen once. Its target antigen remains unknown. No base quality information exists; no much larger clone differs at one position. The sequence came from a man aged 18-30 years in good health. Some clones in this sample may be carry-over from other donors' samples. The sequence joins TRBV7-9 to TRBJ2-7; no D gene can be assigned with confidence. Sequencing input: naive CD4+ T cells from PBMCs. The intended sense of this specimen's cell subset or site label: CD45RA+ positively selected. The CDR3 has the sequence CASSSHGGEEQYF. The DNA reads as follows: TGTGCCAGCAGCTCCCATGGTGGCGAGGAGCAGTACTTC.